These T cell receptor beta chains were read from a single sample in a study of blood T cell repertoires in COVID-19. Assay: immunoSEQ multiplex PCR; the TCRdb copy retains only in-frame clones and omits some. The sample gives around 60,000 clones, 83% of which show up once; roughly a tenth is in the top ten. The sample taken for sequencing was peripheral blood. All receptors come from a man over 45 with COVID-19, enrolled during active disease. Both conserved end residues are part of each CDR3. A D gene is named only where the DNA matches it firmly. A row's size may be missing; if present it is once, few, many or a size class.

len | j_gene | abundance | v_gene | d_gene | CDR3aa | CDR3nt
12 | TRBJ2-5 | many | TRBV5-1 | TRBD1 | CASSGTEETQYF | TGCGCCAGCAGCGGGACAGAAGAGACCCAGTACTTC
16 | TRBJ1-6 | - | TRBV19 | TRBD1 | CASRPNPTGVDSPLHF | TGTGCCAGTAGGCCTAACCCGACAGGGGTCGATTCACCCCTCCACTTT
14 | TRBJ1-2 | - | TRBV5-1 | - | CASSRGGLDYGYTF | TGCGCCAGCAGCCGCGGGGGCTTAGACTATGGCTACACCTTC
18 | TRBJ2-5 | - | TRBV6-7 | - | CASSYSEWRNARQETQYF | TGTGCCAGCAGTTACTCGGAGTGGCGGAACGCGCGCCAAGAGACCCAGTACTTC
15 | TRBJ2-7 | - | TRBV6-6 | - | CASSEGSSRTYEQYF | TGTGCCAGCAGTGAGGGATCGAGCCGCACCTACGAGCAGTACTTC
14 | TRBJ1-1 | few | TRBV20-1 | - | CSASLLGRSTEAFF | TGCAGTGCTAGTTTACTGGGTCGGAGCACTGAAGCTTTCTTT
13 | TRBJ1-3 | - | TRBV29-1 | - | CSVDGGFGNTIYF | TGCAGCGTTGACGGGGGTTTTGGAAACACCATATATTTT
15 | TRBJ2-7 | - | TRBV6-1 | - | CASSEAYDNSYEQYF | TGTGCCAGCAGTGAAGCGTATGACAACTCCTACGAGCAGTACTTC
16 | TRBJ2-1 | - | TRBV5-8 | TRBD2 | CASSPWTSGSYNEQFF | TGTGCCAGCAGCCCCTGGACTAGCGGCTCCTACAATGAGCAGTTCTTC
13 | TRBJ1-2 | - | TRBV21-1 | - | CANRGWPPGGYTF | TGTGCCAACAGGGGTTGGCCCCCGGGTGGCTACACCTTC
13 | TRBJ1-1 | - | TRBV6-5 | - | CASDRFMNTEAFF | TGTGCCAGCGACAGATTTATGAACACTGAAGCTTTCTTT
13 | TRBJ1-1 | few | TRBV6-2/TRBV6-3 | - | CASSYVKNTEAFF | TGTGCCAGCAGTTACGTAAAGAACACTGAAGCTTTCTTT
12 | TRBJ1-2 | - | TRBV19 | - | CASRRQGYGYTF | TGTGCCAGTAGACGGCAGGGGTATGGCTACACCTTC
12 | TRBJ1-1 | - | TRBV6-5 | - | CASHPRGTEAFF | TGTGCCAGCCACCCACGGGGCACTGAAGCTTTCTTT
16 | TRBJ1-3 | - | TRBV5-1 | TRBD1 | CASSLVGQGPGNTIYF | TGCGCCAGCAGCTTGGTAGGACAGGGGCCTGGAAACACCATATATTTT
11 | TRBJ1-2 | - | TRBV4-1 | - | CASSQEGRATF | TGCGCCAGCAGCCAAGAGGGCCGTGCCACCTTC
14 | TRBJ2-7 | - | TRBV30 | TRBD2 | CAWTRLAGAGEQYF | TGTGCCTGGACCCGTCTAGCGGGAGCGGGAGAGCAGTACTTC
15 | TRBJ1-5 | once | TRBV9 | - | CASSVAGNSNQPQHF | TGTGCCAGCAGCGTAGCAGGGAATAGCAATCAGCCCCAGCATTTT
14 | TRBJ2-7 | - | TRBV7-9 | - | CASSSTGVGGEQYF | TGTGCCAGCAGCTCAACAGGTGTGGGAGGCGAGCAGTACTTC
14 | TRBJ1-4 | once | TRBV29-1 | - | CSVEPSRTNEKLFF | TGCAGCGTTGAACCGTCACGGACTAATGAAAAACTGTTTTTT
15 | TRBJ2-2 | once | TRBV5-6 | - | CASSLRVNLPGELFF | TGTGCCAGCAGCTTGCGAGTTAATCTTCCCGGGGAGCTGTTTTTT
15 | TRBJ2-5 | once | TRBV5-1 | TRBD2 | CASSLGLAGKETQYF | TGCGCCAGCAGCTTAGGACTAGCGGGGAAGGAGACCCAGTACTTC
19 | TRBJ2-1 | - | TRBV2 | TRBD2 | CASRPSPRLAGVSYNEQFF | TGTGCCAGCAGGCCCTCCCCTCGACTAGCGGGAGTCTCCTACAATGAGCAGTTCTTC
18 | TRBJ2-1 | once | TRBV6-1 | TRBD1 | CASSERTMGDRRNNEQFF | TGTGCCAGCAGTGAACGCACCATGGGGGACAGGAGAAACAATGAGCAGTTCTTC
15 | TRBJ1-5 | - | TRBV11-2 | TRBD1 | CASSYRTGPNQPQHF | TGTGCCAGCAGCTACCGGACAGGACCCAATCAGCCCCAGCATTTT
12 | TRBJ2-1 | - | TRBV7-2 | - | CASSSAGPKEFF | TGTGCCAGCAGCTCGGCGGGACCCAAGGAGTTCTTC
19 | TRBJ2-4 | few | TRBV5-4 | TRBD2 | CASSRWRGSGILAKNIQYF | TGTGCCAGCAGCCGATGGAGGGGTAGCGGGATACTAGCCAAAAACATTCAGTACTTC
13 | TRBJ2-7 | - | TRBV30 | - | CAWSQGLVSKQYF | TGTGCCTGGAGTCAAGGACTGGTCTCCAAGCAGTACTTC
15 | TRBJ2-3 | - | TRBV5-5 | TRBD2 | CASSWTSGNADTQYF | TGTGCCAGCTCCTGGACTAGCGGGAACGCAGATACGCAGTATTTT
15 | TRBJ2-3 | - | TRBV25-1 | TRBD2 | CASSPSAGASDTQYF | TGTGCCAGTTCCCCCTCGGCGGGAGCATCAGATACGCAGTATTTT
13 | TRBJ2-1 | - | TRBV24-1 | - | CATSDQGLNEQFF | TGTGCCACCAGCGACCAGGGACTCAATGAGCAGTTCTTC
16 | TRBJ1-5 | - | TRBV28 | TRBD1 | CASSGTGGRSNQPQHF | TGTGCCAGCAGTGGGACAGGGGGCAGAAGCAATCAGCCCCAGCATTTT
14 | TRBJ2-3 | few | TRBV3-1/TRBV3-2 | - | CASSSMGLADTQYF | TGTGCCAGCAGCTCCATGGGCTTGGCAGATACGCAGTATTTT
17 | TRBJ2-5 | - | TRBV19 | TRBD2 | CASSKTSGRALVETQYF | TGTGCCAGTAGTAAGACTAGCGGGAGGGCCTTAGTAGAGACCCAGTACTTC
14 | TRBJ2-1 | - | TRBV9 | TRBD2 | CASSVGGGLNEQFF | TGTGCCAGCAGCGTAGGGGGAGGGTTGAATGAGCAGTTCTTC
15 | TRBJ2-3 | once | TRBV30 | TRBD2 | CAWSLASGRVDTQYF | TGTGCCTGGAGTTTGGCTAGCGGGAGAGTAGATACGCAGTATTTT
15 | TRBJ2-1 | - | TRBV19 | - | CASSIGATSRGEQFF | TGTGCCAGTAGTATCGGGGCGACTAGTCGAGGTGAGCAGTTCTTC
15 | TRBJ2-1 | once | TRBV5-6 | TRBD2 | CASSFGVREGNEQFF | TGTGCCAGCAGCTTTGGGGTGCGGGAGGGCAATGAGCAGTTCTTC
14 | TRBJ1-1 | - | TRBV25-1 | - | CASSEPGRNTEAFF | TGTGCCAGCAGTGAACCGGGGAGGAACACTGAAGCTTTCTTT
11 | TRBJ1-2 | few | TRBV19 | - | CASSGGVGYTF | TGTGCCAGTAGTGGAGGGGTCGGCTACACCTTC
12 | TRBJ2-1 | - | TRBV2 | - | CASSAVEIEQFF | TGTGCCAGCAGCGCAGTGGAGATTGAGCAGTTCTTC
15 | TRBJ2-2 | - | TRBV6-5 | TRBD1 | CASKIGTGNTGELFF | TGTGCCAGCAAGATTGGGACAGGCAACACCGGGGAGCTGTTTTTT
14 | TRBJ2-7 | - | TRBV5-1 | - | CASSLEEGPYEQYF | TGCGCCAGCAGCTTAGAAGAGGGCCCCTACGAGCAGTACTTC
16 | TRBJ2-7 | once | TRBV6-1 | TRBD2 | CASSALLAGESYEQYF | TGTGCCAGCAGTGCCTTACTAGCGGGAGAGTCCTACGAGCAGTACTTC
15 | TRBJ1-5 | few | TRBV19 | - | CASKEGAGSYQPQHF | TGTGCCAGTAAAGAAGGTGCGGGGTCATATCAGCCCCAGCATTTT
17 | TRBJ2-6 | - | TRBV5-4 | - | CASSLLRLATGANVLTF | TGTGCCAGCAGCTTGTTGCGGTTAGCCACTGGGGCCAACGTCCTGACTTTC
12 | TRBJ2-5 | - | TRBV6-2/TRBV6-3 | - | CASSYEEETQYF | TGTGCCAGCAGTTACGAGGAAGAGACCCAGTACTTC
13 | TRBJ2-1 | few | TRBV11-2 | - | CASSSGQFNEQFF | TGTGCCAGCAGCTCGGGACAATTCAATGAGCAGTTCTTC
12 | TRBJ2-5 | - | TRBV10-3 | - | CASRGDEETQYF | TGTGCCAGTAGGGGTGATGAAGAGACCCAGTACTTC